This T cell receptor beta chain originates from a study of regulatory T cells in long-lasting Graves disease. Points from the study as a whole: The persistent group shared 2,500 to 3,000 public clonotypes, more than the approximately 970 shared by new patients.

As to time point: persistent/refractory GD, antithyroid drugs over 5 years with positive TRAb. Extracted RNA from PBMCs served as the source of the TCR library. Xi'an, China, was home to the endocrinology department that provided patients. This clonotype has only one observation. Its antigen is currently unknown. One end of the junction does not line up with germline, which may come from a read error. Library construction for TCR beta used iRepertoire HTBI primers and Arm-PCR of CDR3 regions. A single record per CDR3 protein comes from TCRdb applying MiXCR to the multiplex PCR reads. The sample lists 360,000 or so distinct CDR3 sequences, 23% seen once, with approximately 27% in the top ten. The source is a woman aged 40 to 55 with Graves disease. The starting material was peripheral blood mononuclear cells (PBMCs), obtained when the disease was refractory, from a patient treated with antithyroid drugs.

CDR3 sequence: CATSESTLEAFF. The CDR3 region has the DNA TGTGCCACCAGTGAGTCAACATTAGAAGCTTTCTTT. The V call is TRBV10-3, the J call TRBJ1-1, with D uncertain. The V gene's germline CDR1 is ENHRY and CDR2 SYGVKD. This CDR3 is built from 12 residues.